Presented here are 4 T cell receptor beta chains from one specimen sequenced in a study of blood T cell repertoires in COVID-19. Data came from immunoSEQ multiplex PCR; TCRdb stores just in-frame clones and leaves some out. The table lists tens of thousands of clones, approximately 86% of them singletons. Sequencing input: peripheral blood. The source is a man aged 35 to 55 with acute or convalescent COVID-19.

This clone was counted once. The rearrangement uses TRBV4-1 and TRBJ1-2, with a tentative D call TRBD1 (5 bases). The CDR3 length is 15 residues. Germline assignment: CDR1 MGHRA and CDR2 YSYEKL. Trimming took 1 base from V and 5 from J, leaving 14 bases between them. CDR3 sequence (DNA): TGCGCCAGCAGCCAAGGCACCGGGACTCAGTATGGCTACACCTTC. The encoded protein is CASSQGTGTQYGYTF.

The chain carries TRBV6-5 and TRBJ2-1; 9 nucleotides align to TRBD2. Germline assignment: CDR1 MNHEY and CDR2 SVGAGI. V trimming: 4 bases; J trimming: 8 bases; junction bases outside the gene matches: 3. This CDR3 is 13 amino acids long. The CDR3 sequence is CASSSGLADEQFF. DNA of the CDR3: TGTGCCAGCAGTTCGGGACTAGCCGATGAGCAGTTCTTC.

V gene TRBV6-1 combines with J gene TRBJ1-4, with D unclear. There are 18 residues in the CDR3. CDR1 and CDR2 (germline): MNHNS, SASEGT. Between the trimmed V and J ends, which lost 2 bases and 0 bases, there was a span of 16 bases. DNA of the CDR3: TGTGCCAGCAGTGAAAGTAGGAGTCGTATAGCAACTAATGAAAAACTGTTTTTT. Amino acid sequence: CASSESRSRIATNEKLFF.

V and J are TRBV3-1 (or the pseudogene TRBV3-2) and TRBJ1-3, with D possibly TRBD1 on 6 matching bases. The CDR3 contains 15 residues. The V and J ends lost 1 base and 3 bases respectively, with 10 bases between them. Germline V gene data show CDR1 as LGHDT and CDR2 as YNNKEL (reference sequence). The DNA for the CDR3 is TGTGCCAGCAGCCAAGTTGGGGACAATGGAAACACCATATATTTT. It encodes CASSQVGDNGNTIYF.